The 16 T cell receptor beta chains presented below share a single source sample, sequenced in a study of T cell repertoires in cytomegalovirus infection. In TCRdb, the reads were re-called with MiXCR into one record per CDR3 protein. The sample lists some 450,000 distinct CDR3 sequences, roughly a third seen once, with roughly an eighth in the top ten. Sequenced input: PBMCs. These TCRs come from a human donor in good health (CMV status not recorded). Some clones in this sample may be carry-over from other donors' samples.

The chain recombines TRBV24-1 with TRBJ2-2, with a possible D match to TRBD1 (5 bases). The CDR3 is 15 amino acids. Germline V gives CDR1 KGHDR, CDR2 SFDVKD. Trimming left V 3 bases short and J 4 bases short, with 11 bases between. The CDR3 protein is CATSDTTVVTGELFF. In DNA form, the CDR3 reads TGTGCCACCAGTGATACGACAGTGGTCACCGGGGAGCTGTTTTTT.

J is TRBJ2-7 and V is TRBV27; D gene ambiguous. The CDR3 consists of 12 residues. V shed 4 bases and J shed 6 bases, with 10 bases lying between them. Germline loops: CDR1 MNHEY, CDR2 SMNVEV (reference sequence). CDR3 loop: CASSSSLTEQYF. The DNA of the CDR3 is TGTGCCAGCAGTTCGTCCCTCACCGAGCAGTACTTC.

This clonotype has more than one count but fewer than ten. The chain is built from TRBV27 and TRBJ2-7, with 7 bases lining up with TRBD1. V lost 4 bases and J lost 3; bases outside the gene matches: 6. This CDR3 has 14 residues. Per the germline V gene, CDR1 is MNHEY and CDR2 is SMNVEV (reference sequence). The CDR3 DNA follows: TGTGCCAGCAGTTCGATGACAGGGATCTACGAGCAGTACTTC. This sequence encodes CASSSMTGIYEQYF.

The gene calls are TRBV5-1 and TRBJ2-7, with D perhaps matching TRBD1 or TRBD2 (6 bases each). Between the trimmed V and J ends, which lost 0 bases and 2 bases, there was a span of 12 bases. Germline CDR1 and CDR2: SGHRS and YFSETQ. The CDR3 covers 15 residues. CDR3 coding DNA: TGCGCCAGCAGCTTGGATGGGGGGCATCCCTACGAGCAGTACTTC. It translates to CASSLDGGHPYEQYF.

The chain is built from TRBV11-2 and TRBJ1-1, with D tentatively TRBD1 (5 bases). Trimming cost V 5 bases and J 8 bases, with 9 bases left between them. CDR1 SGHAT and CDR2 FQNNGV come from the germline V gene. This CDR3 is built from 11 residues. The CDR3 is CASSNRLEAFF. The CDR3 coding sequence is TGTGCCAGCAGCAACAGGTTGGAAGCTTTCTTT. The full variable domain, rest sourced from reference TRBV11-2 and TRBJ1-1, is EAGVAQSPRYKIIEKRQSVAFWCNPISGHATLYWYQQILGQGPKLLIQFQNNGVVDDSQLPKDRFSAERLKGVDSTLKIQPAKLEDSAVYLCASSNRLEAFFGQGTRLTVV.

The chain combines TRBV14 with TRBJ2-7, with D unresolved. V was pared by 5 bases and J by 3 bases, with 17 bases between. This CDR3 spans 15 amino acids. Germline loops: CDR1 SGHDN, CDR2 FVKESK. CDR3 residues: CASSYSGGMRYEQYF. The DNA for the CDR3 is TGTGCCAGCAGCTACTCCGGTGGAATGCGCTACGAGCAGTACTTC.

The chain joins TRBV5-4 to TRBJ2-5; tentative D call: TRBD1 (5 bases). Trimming pared 0 bases from V and 5 bases from J, leaving 20 bases between. Germline CDR1 reads SGHNT; CDR2 reads YYREEE (reference sequence). This CDR3 has 17 amino acids. The CDR3 region is CASSLGGAGKARETQYF. Written as DNA, the CDR3 is TGTGCCAGCAGCTTGGGTGGGGCAGGGAAGGCTAGGGAGACCCAGTACTTC. Full variable domain (remainder filled in from reference TRBV5-4 and TRBJ2-5): ETGVTQSPTHLIKTRGQQVTLRCSSQSGHNTVSWYQQALGQGPQFIFQYYREEENGRGNFPPRFSGLQFPNYSSELNVNALELDDSALYLCASSLGGAGKARETQYFGPGTRLLVL.

The V and J genes are TRBV12-3 or TRBV12-4 and TRBJ1-5; D may be TRBD1 (6 bases). The CDR3 is 17 amino acids. V was pared by 4 bases and J by 1 base, with 17 bases between. The chain's CDR3 is CASSYRVGALSNQPQHF. CDR3 nucleotide sequence: TGTGCCAGCAGTTACCGGGTGGGGGCGTTGAGCAATCAGCCCCAGCATTTT.

The V gene is TRBV5-1, the J gene TRBJ1-5; 8 bases map to TRBD1. This CDR3 spans 15 amino acids. J was trimmed by 7 bases and V by 4 bases; bases with no gene match: 10. Germline V CDR1 and CDR2: SGHRS, YFSETQ. Written as DNA, the CDR3 is TGCGCCAGCAGCCGGTCAGGGGGCGCGGGGCAGCCCCAGCATTTT. Residues: CASSRSGGAGQPQHF.

A word on this clonotype: One end of the junction varies from germline; a read error may be responsible. The CDR3 is CASTPPTASSYKEQFF. CDR3 nucleotide sequence: TGTGCCAGTACCCCCCCCACAGCGAGCTCCTACAAGGAGCAGTTCTTC. The V call is TRBV19, the J call TRBJ2-1; D uncertain. The CDR3 spans 16 residues. Germline V gives CDR1 LNHDA, CDR2 SQIVND (reference sequence).

This clonotype was counted many times. V and J are TRBV7-2 and TRBJ2-7, with D maybe TRBD2 (7 bases). The germline gives CDR1 SGHTA, CDR2 FQGNSA. V lost 3 bases and J lost 5, with 17 bases in between. The CDR3 contains 15 residues. This chain's CDR3 is CASSFSAGASNEQYF. In DNA, the CDR3 is TGTGCCAGCAGCTTCTCTGCGGGGGCTTCCAACGAGCAGTACTTC.

A note on this clonotype: This could be a read error, since a much larger clone is one nucleotide away. V and J are TRBV28 and TRBJ2-7, with 8 positions matching TRBD1. Trimming cost V 7 bases and J 4 bases; bases outside gene matches: 9. The germline CDR1 and CDR2 sequences are MDHEN and SYDVKM. The CDR3 runs to 14 residues. CDR3 coding DNA: TGTGCCAGCATTGACAGGGGCTTGGCTTACGAGCAGTACTTC. It specifies CASIDRGLAYEQYF.

In this sample, this clonotype turned up once. One junction end does not reproduce the germline sequence, and a read error may be involved. The chain uses TRBV4-2 and TRBJ2-7, with D unresolved. Germline V lookup: CDR1 LGHNA, CDR2 YNFKEQ. The CDR3 totals 15 residues. CDR3 sequence: CSSSQDSRSSYEQYF. CDR3 sequence (DNA): TGTTCCAGCAGCCAAGATAGCAGGAGCTCCTACGAGCAGTACTTC.

In the case of this clonotype: An end of the junction does not agree with germline; a read error may underlie this. This chain joins TRBV30 and TRBJ2-7; tentative D call: TRBD1 (6 bases). This CDR3 region has 12 residues. CDR1 is GTSNPN and CDR2 is SVGIG in the germline V gene (reference sequence). The DNA for the CDR3 is TGTGCCTGGACGCAGGGGACCTACGAGCAGGACTTC. This encodes CAWTQGTYEQDF. The whole variable domain, remainder taken from reference TRBV30 and TRBJ2-7, is SQTIHQWPATLVQPVGSPLSLECTVEGTSNPNLYWYRQAAGRGLQLLFYSVGIGQISSEVPQNLSASRPQDRQFILSSKKLLLSDSGFYLCAWTQGTYEQDFGPGTRLTVT.

This clonotype has a handful of counts. The chain recombines TRBV6-6 with TRBJ2-2; TRBD2 matches at 11 bases. The CDR3 is 18 residues long. The trim removed 4 bases at V and 2 bases at J, leaving 9 bases unmatched. Germline CDR1 is MNHNY and CDR2 is SVGAGI (reference sequence). The CDR3 protein is CASSFRASGGTNTGELFF. DNA for the CDR3: TGTGCCAGCAGTTTCAGGGCTAGCGGGGGGACTAACACCGGGGAGCTGTTTTTT.

The chain links TRBV28 to TRBJ2-7, with unresolved D. Germline V gives CDR1 MDHEN, CDR2 SYDVKM. CDR3 length: 13 residues. V was trimmed by 6 bases and J by 1 base, leaving 10 bases between them. DNA for the CDR3: TGTGCCAGCAGCCGTCACCCTTCCTACGAGCAGTACTTC. It codes for CASSRHPSYEQYF.